This T cell receptor (beta chain) was recorded in a study of blood T cell repertoires in COVID-19. Study information: Spain, Italy and the United States supplied samples that represented acute and convalescent COVID-19.

There are 17 residues in the CDR3. The V end lost 5 bases, the J end lost 0 bases, and 14 bases lay between the germline ends. The V gene's germline CDR1 is LNHDA and CDR2 SQIVND (reference sequence). Per the authors' pipeline: By means of reference gene primer amplification, nucleated cell counts were estimated. Data came from immunoSEQ multiplex PCR; TCRdb stores just in-frame clones and leaves some out. Clonal size and the V and J genes are those of that table, whereas D and trimming came from the DNA. The sample carries about 320,000 clones, approximately 85% recorded once. The material sequenced was peripheral blood. The receptor comes from a human donor in a cohort sampled during active COVID-19. The rearrangement uses TRBV19 and TRBJ1-6; a possible D gene is TRBD1 (6 bases). The CDR3 sequence: CASSVTGMSSYNSPLHF. CDR3 in DNA: TGTGCCAGTAGTGTCACAGGGATGAGCTCCTATAATTCACCCCTCCACTTT.